Shown below are 11 T cell receptor beta chains from a single sample sequenced in a study of Graves' ophthalmopathy and Graves' hyperthyroidism. Transcripts of RNA were the source for amplifying TCR beta CDR3 regions. The authors performed first-round RT-PCR with HTBI primers and then a second-round multiplex PCR. TCRdb passed the multiplex PCR reads through MiXCR, listing each CDR3 protein once. The sample lists nearly 400,000 distinct CDR3 sequences; approximately 20% were seen once. The sequenced sample was peripheral blood. These receptors came from a woman between 18 and 29 years old with Graves' ophthalmopathy.

At least ten counts were recorded for this clonotype. The V call is TRBV29-1, the J call TRBJ2-2; 8 bases agree with TRBD1. Germline V gene data show CDR1 as SQVTM and CDR2 as ANQGSEA. V was pared by 4 bases and J by 4 bases, with 8 bases of the junction left unmatched. The CDR3 has 15 amino acids. The CDR3 sequence is CSVAGGGIGTGELFF. Here the CDR3 DNA reads TGCAGCGTTGCAGGGGGCGGTATTGGCACCGGGGAGCTGTTTTTT.

This clonotype was detected many times. The chain joins TRBV4-3 to TRBJ2-3; D is unresolved. The CDR3 runs to 17 residues. Germline V gives CDR1 LGHNA, CDR2 YSLEER. V was cut by 0 bases and J by 0 bases, with 13 bases left in between. CDR3 coding DNA: TGCGCCAGCAGCCAAGAAGCCCGGAGACTTAGCACAGATACGCAGTATTTT. Amino acid sequence: CASSQEARRLSTDTQYF.

The CDR3 sequence is CASSLGLVSGYTF. CDR3 nucleotides: TGTGCCAGCAGTTTAGGGCTCGTATCGGGCTACACCTTC. V usage is TRBV28 and J usage is TRBJ1-2, with unresolved D. CDR3 size: 13 residues. V was trimmed by 2 bases and J by 8 bases, leaving 12 bases between them. Germline V gene sequence: CDR1 MDHEN, CDR2 SYDVKM.

In its sample, this clonotype was seen many times. The rearrangement uses TRBV29-1 and TRBJ2-1; D is uncertain. Between the trimmed V and J ends, which lost 4 bases and 3 bases, there was a span of 4 bases. Per germline, CDR1 SQVTM and CDR2 ANQGSEA. This CDR3 spans 11 amino acids. Written as DNA, the CDR3 is TGCAGCGTTGTTCTCTACAATGAGCAGTTCTTC. It encodes CSVVLYNEQFF.

This clonotype appeared a single time. The V gene is TRBV6-2 or TRBV6-3, the J gene TRBJ2-5; 7 bases match TRBD1. Germline values: CDR1 MNHEY, CDR2 SVGEGT. The CDR3 runs 14 residues. V lost 5 bases, J lost 4 bases, and 7 bases stayed unmatched. The CDR3 spells CASSPPPGGETQYF. CDR3 DNA: TGTGCCAGCAGTCCCCCCCCAGGGGGAGAGACCCAGTACTTC.

This clonotype was counted at least ten times. V and J are TRBV7-9 and TRBJ2-5; the D call may be TRBD1 or TRBD2 (7 bases each). The CDR3 totals 16 residues. Germline V gene sequence: CDR1 SEHNR, CDR2 FQNEAQ (reference sequence). V was pared by 2 bases and J by 2 bases, with 15 bases between. CDR3 sequence reads: CASSLNDRDYQETQYF. As DNA, the CDR3 is TGTGCCAGCAGCTTAAACGACAGGGACTATCAAGAGACCCAGTACTTC.

This clonotype was seen many times. The chain employs TRBV12-3 or TRBV12-4 and TRBJ2-7; the D is unclear. The CDR3 runs to 13 residues. The V gene lost 6 bases and the J gene lost 2 bases, with 11 bases spanning the gap. The chain's CDR3 is CASSPSTAYEQYF. CDR3 coding DNA: TGTGCCAGCAGCCCATCTACTGCCTACGAGCAGTACTTC.

This clonotype occurred many times. The J gene is TRBJ1-1, the V gene TRBV6-5, with D unclear. Germline-derived CDR1 and CDR2 are MNHEY and SVGAGI. CDR3 length: 11 residues. V lost 2 bases, J lost 10 bases, and 8 bases lay in between. The CDR3 bases are TGTGCCAGCAGTTACGGTGTGAGAGCTTTCTTT. This translates into CASSYGVRAFF.

This clonotype was detected ten times or more. This chain connects TRBV27 to TRBJ2-5; a possible D gene is TRBD2 (6 bases). The germline V and J ends were trimmed by 3 bases and 11 bases, with 10 bases remaining between them. This CDR3 comprises 11 residues. The V gene's germline CDR1 is MNHEY and CDR2 SMNVEV (reference sequence). CDR3 nucleotides: TGTGCCAGCAGTTTCCAAGGGACTCAGTACTTC. Amino acids: CASSFQGTQYF.

This clonotype was found many times. The chain couples TRBV25-1 to TRBJ2-5, with 9 bases lining up with TRBD2. This CDR3 has 16 residues. The V gene's germline CDR1 is MGHDK and CDR2 SYGVNS. V dropped 1 base and J dropped 4; count of bases not matched to a gene: 7. CDR3 in DNA: TGTGCCAGCAGTGAATTAGGGGGACTAGCTAGAGAGACCCAGTACTTC. Translation gives CASSELGGLARETQYF.

The CDR3, as DNA: TGTGCCAGCAGATCAACAGGGGGCGAATCAAACTATGGCTACACCTTC. Translated, it gives CASRSTGGESNYGYTF. The chain has TRBV28 and TRBJ1-2, with 9 nucleotides matching TRBD1. CDR1 and CDR2 (germline): MDHEN, SYDVKM. CDR3 length equals 16 residues. The V segment lost 6 bases and the J segment 2 bases; nucleotides outside the gene matches: 10.